This TCR beta chain appears in the sequencing data of a study of T cell responses to AZD1222 COVID-19 vaccine. Regarding the study as a whole: A reported finding is that nearly half of spike-specific TCRs target unmutated variant regions.

Only in-frame clones appear in the TCRdb table, and some are missing; sequencing was by immunoSEQ multiplex PCR. Found here are 150,000 or so clones, more than 85% of them singletons; the top ten hold 2.3%. This clone showed up just once. No antigen is known for it. This sequence originates from an adult in good health. Sequencing used peripheral blood, obtained on day 0 of AZD1222 vaccination.

CDR3 sequence: CASSFTFHGYGEKLFF. The CDR3 nucleotides read TGTGCCAGCAGCTTCACCTTCCACGGGTACGGAGAAAAACTGTTTTTT. The V call is TRBV5-8, the J call TRBJ1-4; D remains unclear. Germline loops: CDR1 SGHTS, CDR2 YDEGEE. V was pared by 2 bases and J by 8 bases, with 19 bases between. The CDR3 is 16 residues long.